These 15 T cell receptor beta chains were all obtained from the same sample, sequenced in a study of cytomegalovirus exposure and HLA in healthy donors. Use of 60 Vbeta and 13 Jbeta primers characterized the PCR. Method: immunoSEQ multiplex PCR; TCRdb's copy keeps in-frame clones and lacks some. The data show roughly 110,000 clones, less than 85% seen once. Sequencing was performed on PBMCs. Source of these receptors: a man aged 60-69 years in good health and CMV-seronegative.

The chain combines TRBV4-3 with TRBJ2-1; D possibly corresponds to TRBD1 (5 bases). Per germline, CDR1 LGHNA and CDR2 YSLEER. CDR3 size: 14 residues. The germline V and J ends were trimmed by 4 bases and 7 bases, with 14 bases remaining between them. This chain's CDR3 is CASSPRTRTNEQFF. DNA for the CDR3: TGCGCCAGCAGCCCCCGGACAAGGACGAATGAGCAGTTCTTC.

This chain connects TRBV4-1 to TRBJ1-4; D is unresolved. The V end was cut by 1 base, the J end by 8 bases, with 8 bases between. Germline CDR1 MGHRA, CDR2 YSYEKL. The CDR3 is made up of 13 amino acids. The CDR3 DNA sequence: TGCGCCAGCAGCCAAGTCGTTTCGGAAAAACTGTTTTTT. This codes for CASSQVVSEKLFF.

CDR3 protein: CASSLQGADQPQHF. The CDR3 DNA reads TGTGCCAGCAGTCTACAGGGGGCGGATCAGCCCCAGCATTTT. The chain combines TRBV7-2 with TRBJ1-5; 9 nucleotides line up with TRBD1. From germline, CDR1 is SGHTA and CDR2 FQGNSA. CDR3 size: 14 residues. The ends lost 6 bases at V and 5 bases at J; junction bases unmatched: 5. Together with reference TRBV7-2 and TRBJ1-5, the CDR3 gives the full variable domain: GAGVSQSPSNKVTEKGKDVELRCDPISGHTALYWYRQSLGQGLEFLIYFQGNSAPDKSGLPSDRFSAERTGGSVSTLTIQRTQQEDSAVYLCASSLQGADQPQHFGDGTRLSIL.

This rearrangement joins TRBV2 to TRBJ1-5; no clear D. This CDR3 has 14 amino acids. V dropped 4 bases and J dropped 4 bases, with 11 bases sitting between them. Germline CDR1 SNHLY, CDR2 FYNNEI. The CDR3: CASSAGMGNQPQHF. CDR3 DNA: TGTGCCAGCAGTGCGGGGATGGGGAATCAGCCCCAGCATTTT.

This clone was picked up a small number of times. This chain uses TRBV5-1 with TRBJ1-4; 9 nucleotides match TRBD1. With V trimmed by 5 bases and J by 4 bases, 9 bases remained unmatched. The CDR3 has 16 residues. Germline lookup yields CDR1 SGHRS and CDR2 YFSETQ. The CDR3 sequence: CASRATRTGVNEKLFF. The CDR3 DNA sequence: TGCGCCAGCAGAGCTACTAGGACAGGGGTTAATGAAAAACTGTTTTTT. Full variable domain (remainder filled in from reference TRBV5-1 and TRBJ1-4): KAGVTQTPRYLIKTRGQQVTLSCSPISGHRSVSWYQQTPGQGLQFLFEYFSETQRNKGNFPGRFSGRQFSNSRSEMNVSTLELGDSALYLCASRATRTGVNEKLFFGSGTQLSVL.

This chain connects TRBV9 to TRBJ1-6, with D unclear. The germline V and J ends were trimmed by 4 bases and 7 bases, with 12 bases remaining between them. The germline gives CDR1 SGDLS, CDR2 YYNGEE. The CDR3 totals 14 residues. The CDR3 loop is CASSPRRVNSPLHF. CDR3 DNA: TGTGCCAGCAGCCCTCGGAGGGTGAATTCACCCCTCCACTTT.

The CDR3 loop reads CASSLRDRLNTEAFF. CDR3 bases: TGTGCCAGCAGCTTACGCGACAGACTGAACACTGAAGCTTTCTTT. This rearrangement joins TRBV7-8 to TRBJ1-1; tentatively, D is TRBD1 (5 bases). Trimming shortened V by 2 bases and J by 0 bases, and 10 bases separated the two germline ends. Germline V CDR1 and CDR2: SGHVS, FQNEAQ. The CDR3 has 15 residues.

The CDR3 coding sequence is TGTGCCAGCAGTAGGGGTTTAACCAGCGGGGGGCTCCAAGAGACCCAGTACTTC. As protein: CASSRGLTSGGLQETQYF. This chain connects TRBV25-1 to TRBJ2-5, with 9 bases aligning to TRBD2. The trim removed 5 bases at V and 1 base at J, leaving 14 bases unmatched. Germline lookup yields CDR1 MGHDK and CDR2 SYGVNS. CDR3 size: 18 residues.

The rearrangement links TRBV6-5 to TRBJ1-1, with 8 bases aligning to TRBD1. Germline V lookup: CDR1 MNHEY, CDR2 SVGAGI. With 6 bases clipped from V and 5 bases from J, the junction kept 8 bases outside the gene matches. CDR3 length equals 14 residues. CDR3 sequence reads: CASSYPGGRTEAFF. For the CDR3, the DNA is TGTGCCAGCAGCTATCCAGGGGGCCGGACTGAAGCTTTCTTT.

The chain has TRBV19 and TRBJ1-6, with D possibly TRBD1 on 5 matching bases. CDR3 length equals 17 residues. Germline lookup yields CDR1 LNHDA and CDR2 SQIVND (reference sequence). V lost 7 bases, J lost 9 bases, and 25 bases lay in between. The CDR3 coding sequence is TGTGCCAGTACAAACCCGGGACGGGGCGGGAGTGGTTCACCCCTCCACTTT. This sequence encodes CASTNPGRGGSGSPLHF.

DNA of the CDR3: TGTGCCAGCAGCTCCAAGGAAAGAGGCACTGAAGCTTTCTTT. Amino acid sequence: CASSSKERGTEAFF. The rearrangement links TRBV7-9 to TRBJ1-1; D gene ambiguous. The V end was cut by 4 bases, the J end by 4 bases, with 13 bases between. Germline loops: CDR1 SEHNR, CDR2 FQNEAQ (reference sequence). This CDR3 is 14 amino acids long.

This clone came up a few times. The V call is TRBV7-9, the J call TRBJ1-1, with D unclear. The germline V gene has CDR1 SEHNR and CDR2 FQNEAQ (reference sequence). This CDR3 spans 12 amino acids. V was clipped by 5 bases and J by 1 base, with 5 bases between them. The CDR3 protein is CASSPRNTEAFF. CDR3 DNA sequence: TGTGCCAGCAGCCCGAGGAACACTGAAGCTTTCTTT.

The chain links TRBV7-3 to TRBJ2-2, with 10 bases lining up with TRBD1. The CDR3 has 16 amino acids. V lost 1 base and J lost 5; bases outside the gene matches: 4. The germline V gene has CDR1 SGHTA and CDR2 FQGTGA. CDR3 nucleotide sequence: TGTGCCAGCAGCTTAAGTGGGACAGGGGAAACCGGGGAGCTGTTTTTT. This translates into CASSLSGTGETGELFF.

This clone was seen a handful of times. The CDR3 nucleotides read TGTGCCAGCAGCGTAGGTCGAGACAGGGGTTCAGTCAAAAACATTCAGTACTTC. Protein: CASSVGRDRGSVKNIQYF. The rearrangement uses TRBV9 and TRBJ2-4, with 8 bases aligning to TRBD1. Germline V gene lookup returns CDR1 SGDLS and CDR2 YYNGEE. After removal of 0 bases from V and 3 bases from J, the junction contained 11 bases not matched to a gene. The CDR3 sequence is 18 residues long.

The chain couples TRBV6-6 to TRBJ2-7; 7 bases are shared with TRBD1. The germline gives CDR1 MNHNY, CDR2 SVGAGI (reference sequence). This CDR3 is 11 amino acids long. Losses at the gene ends were 11 bases for V and 6 bases for J; bases not matched to a gene: 7. The CDR3 loop reads CAGGQSPEQYF. The CDR3 nucleotides read TGTGCCGGGGGACAGTCCCCCGAGCAGTACTTC.